This entry describes one TCR beta chain. The data stem from a study of shared clonotypes between healthy human individuals. Overall study: CD4 naive cells filled three plates per donor, CD4 memory three, CD8 naive two and CD8 memory one.

V lost 4 bases and J lost 6, with 9 bases in between. This CDR3 region has 12 residues. Looked up from germline, CDR1 is KGHSH and CDR2 is LQKENI. The method was immunoSEQ multiplex PCR; TCRdb's version includes in-frame clones alone and lacks a portion of them. The sample consists of just under 350,000 clones, 73% of them appearing once. J is TRBJ1-1 and V is TRBV18; maybe TRBD1 (6 bases). Sequences were obtained from memory CD4+ T cells sorted from blood. Subset: CD45RA-negative fraction. The receptor was derived from a young man in good health. The CDR3 DNA reads as TGTGCCAGCTCACTAAACAGGGCTGAAGCTTTCTTT. Encoded protein: CASSLNRAEAFF. Supplemented by reference TRBV18 and TRBJ1-1, the full variable domain reads NAGVMQNPRHLVRRRGQEARLRCSPMKGHSHVYWYRQLPEEGLKFMVYLQKENIIDESGMPKERFSAEFPKEGPSILRIQQVVRGDSAAYFCASSLNRAEAFFGQGTRLTVV.